This T cell receptor (beta chain) was captured in a study of T cells in Graves' hyperthyroidism and ophthalmopathy. This clonotype showed up many times. Its antigen is unknown. Germline CDR1 and CDR2: LGHDT and YNNKEL (reference sequence). V shed 0 bases and J 10 bases; nucleotides not matched to a gene: 9. The CDR3 extends over 15 amino acids. TCR beta CDR3 sequences were amplified from RNA transcripts. In the first-round RT-PCR of the TCR CDR3, the HTBI primer set was used. TCRdb reprocessed the multiplex PCR reads via MiXCR and lists one record per CDR3 protein. The table records fewer than 250,000 distinct CDR3 sequences, about 17% of them present only once. Study-level points and caveats: In blood, most of the thyroid clonotypes expanded above 0.001 were also present. Ophthalmopathy could be told apart from stable hyperthyroidism with a 13 V-J model.

The rearrangement joins TRBV3-1 to TRBJ2-3, with 8 bases that match TRBD2. This clonotype was sampled from a woman aged 18-35 years with Graves' ophthalmopathy. What was sequenced was blood. The CDR3 spells CASSQDTTGGLSQYF. Here the CDR3 DNA reads TGTGCCAGCAGCCAAGACACAACGGGGGGGCTATCGCAGTATTTT.